This TCR beta chain was recovered during a study of vaccination effects on CD4 cells after COVID-19. Only in-frame clones appear in the TCRdb table, and some are missing; sequencing was by immunoSEQ multiplex PCR. The sample yields about 53,000 clones, 60% to 85% seen once. In germline, CDR1 is SQVTM, CDR2 ANQGSEA. Trimming removed 8 bases from V and 4 bases from J, with 5 bases in between. The CDR3 has 9 residues. Notes on this clone: The antigen remains unidentified.

Between days 9 and 11 of culture, CD4+ T cells were separated out. The sequenced sample was CD4+ T cells from PBMCs cultured without peptide, obtained before COVID-19 vaccination. The rearrangement uses TRBV29-1 and TRBJ2-5; D is ambiguous. The receptor comes from a human donor who received a COVID-19 vaccine. The CDR3 DNA is TGCAGCATCTCAGAGACCCAGTACTTC. This gives the protein CSISETQYF.